The 25 T cell receptor beta chains presented below share a single source sample, sequenced in a study of cytomegalovirus exposure and HLA in healthy donors. Method: immunoSEQ multiplex PCR; TCRdb's copy keeps in-frame clones and lacks some. The data show about 150,000 clones, approximately 84% seen once. Sequenced: PBMCs. The receptors were gathered from a young man in good health and CMV-seropositive.

The rearrangement links TRBV6-4 to TRBJ1-5; D is ambiguous. CDR1 MRHNA and CDR2 SNTAGT come from the germline V gene. The CDR3 loop spans 13 amino acids. The V and J ends lost 4 bases and 7 bases respectively, with 11 bases between them. CDR3 loop: CASSVEGKQPQHF. In DNA, the CDR3 is TGTGCCAGCAGTGTCGAGGGAAAGCAGCCCCAGCATTTT.

J is TRBJ1-1 and V is TRBV6-5; TRBD1 might be the D (6 bases). The length of the CDR3 is 13 residues. The V gene lost 6 bases and the J gene lost 7 bases, with 15 bases spanning the gap. Germline V gene sequence: CDR1 MNHEY, CDR2 SVGAGI. CDR3 nucleotides: TGTGCCAGCAGCCAAAGACAGGTCCTTGAAGCTTTCTTT. It encodes CASSQRQVLEAFF.

The chain couples TRBV4-2 to TRBJ1-2, with 8 bases lining up with TRBD1. The CDR3 is 15 amino acids. Germline CDR1 reads LGHNA; CDR2 reads YNFKEQ. Losses at the gene ends were 7 bases for V and 5 bases for J; bases not matched to a gene: 12. The CDR3 region is CASIMVVGQGYGYTF. CDR3 sequence (DNA): TGTGCCAGCATAATGGTAGTAGGACAGGGATATGGCTACACCTTC.

V and J are TRBV7-3 and TRBJ2-1; D is perhaps TRBD1 (5 bases). The CDR3 sequence is 12 residues long. Germline CDR1 reads SGHTA; CDR2 reads FQGTGA. Trimming pared 8 bases from V and 5 bases from J, leaving 10 bases between. DNA for the CDR3: TGTGCCAGCCAGGGCCCTGACAATGAGCAGTTCTTC. This translates into CASQGPDNEQFF.

V gene TRBV14 combines with J gene TRBJ2-2; possibly TRBD1 for D (5 bases). The germline gives CDR1 SGHDN, CDR2 FVKESK. CDR3 size: 16 residues. V dropped 1 base and J dropped 4 bases, with 13 bases sitting between them. The CDR3 coding sequence is TGTGCCAGCAGCCAAGGGAACAGGCCCCGCACCGGGGAGCTGTTTTTT. Translation gives CASSQGNRPRTGELFF.

The rearrangement joins TRBV7-9 to TRBJ2-3; no clear D. The CDR3 extends over 15 amino acids. Per the germline V gene, CDR1 is SEHNR and CDR2 is FQNEAQ (reference sequence). The ends were cut back, 5 bases at V and 5 bases at J, with 17 bases in the middle. Here the CDR3 reads CASSDTSPGGDTQYF. CDR3 DNA: TGTGCCAGCAGCGATACCAGCCCGGGTGGAGATACGCAGTATTTT.

This chain uses TRBV18 with TRBJ1-2, with D possibly being TRBD1 (5 bases). V was cut by 0 bases and J by 7 bases, with 12 bases left in between. From germline, CDR1 is KGHSH and CDR2 LQKENI. The CDR3 is 14 residues long. This CDR3 reads CASSPPQGWGGYTF. The CDR3 DNA follows: TGTGCCAGCTCACCACCCCAGGGCTGGGGTGGCTACACCTTC.

The V call is TRBV29-1, the J call TRBJ1-5, with TRBD1 matching 11 bases. The CDR3 extends over 17 amino acids. Germline CDR1 and CDR2: SQVTM and ANQGSEA. Unmatched junction bases numbered 9, after V lost 4 bases and J lost 1 base. CDR3 bases: TGCAGCGTTGGAGGCGGGACAGGGGGGACGAGCAATCAGCCCCAGCATTTT. This encodes CSVGGGTGGTSNQPQHF.

The genes are TRBV7-9 and TRBJ2-3; no firm D call. CDR1 and CDR2 (germline): SEHNR, FQNEAQ (reference sequence). V lost 4 bases to trimming and J lost 0 bases, with 8 bases between them. The CDR3 runs 14 residues. CDR3 sequence reads: CASSSRLSTDTQYF. DNA of the CDR3: TGTGCCAGCAGCTCCAGACTGAGCACAGATACGCAGTATTTT.

The V call is TRBV10-3, the J call TRBJ2-7, with D tentatively TRBD2 (6 bases). V lost 6 bases, J lost 2 bases, and 14 bases lay in between. Per germline, CDR1 ENHRY and CDR2 SYGVKD. The CDR3 has 14 amino acids. CDR3 in amino acids: CAIRSGSSTYEQYF. The CDR3 bases are TGTGCCATCAGATCCGGGAGTAGCACCTACGAGCAGTACTTC.

The rearrangement joins TRBV15 to TRBJ2-2; TRBD1 matches at 9 bases. The CDR3 spans 15 residues. V lost 1 base, J lost 3 bases, and 0 bases stayed unmatched. Germline loops: CDR1 LNHNV, CDR2 YYDKDF (reference sequence). DNA for the CDR3: TGTGCCACCAGCAGAGGGGACAGGGACACCGGGGAGCTGTTTTTT. Translation gives CATSRGDRDTGELFF.

The gene calls are TRBV10-3 and TRBJ2-7; weak D call: TRBD1 (6 bases). The CDR3 totals 15 residues. The germline V gene encodes CDR1 ENHRY and CDR2 SYGVKD. Trimming removed 5 bases from V and 2 bases from J, with 16 bases in between. Here the CDR3 DNA reads TGTGCCATCAGTCAAGCGCGACAGGATACCTACGAGCAGTACTTC. Translating it yields CAISQARQDTYEQYF.

This rearrangement joins TRBV6-5 to TRBJ2-5; 7 nucleotides line up with TRBD2. The V and J ends lost 6 bases and 3 bases, in that order; junction bases with no gene match: 4. This CDR3 has 13 residues. Looked up from germline, CDR1 is MNHEY and CDR2 is SVGAGI. In DNA, the CDR3 is TGTGCCAGCAGAGGGACTACGAAAGAGACCCAGTACTTC. Translating it yields CASRGTTKETQYF.

The chain employs TRBV18 and TRBJ2-5; D might be TRBD1 (5 bases). Between the trimmed V and J ends, which lost 3 bases and 4 bases, there was a span of 12 bases. Germline lookup yields CDR1 KGHSH and CDR2 LQKENI. The CDR3 runs 14 residues. CDR3 loop: CASSPGQGGETQYF. The CDR3 coding sequence is TGTGCCAGCTCACCCGGGCAGGGCGGAGAGACCCAGTACTTC.

This clone was detected many times. The rearrangement uses TRBV7-2 and TRBJ2-7; D is ambiguous. V lost 1 base and J 5 bases, leaving 6 bases between the germline ends. The germline V gene encodes CDR1 SGHTA and CDR2 FQGNSA. The CDR3 has 12 residues. The CDR3 sequence is CASSLVYHEQYF. Written as DNA, the CDR3 is TGTGCCAGCAGCTTAGTCTACCACGAGCAGTACTTC.

This chain links TRBV6-5 with TRBJ2-5; D unresolved. The V end was cut by 5 bases, the J end by 2 bases, with 6 bases between. The germline V gene encodes CDR1 MNHEY and CDR2 SVGAGI. There are 12 residues in the CDR3. This CDR3 reads CASSQNQETQYF. CDR3 sequence (DNA): TGTGCCAGCAGTCAAAATCAAGAGACCCAGTACTTC.

This clone has more than one count but fewer than ten. The rearrangement links TRBV29-1 to TRBJ2-1, with 8 bases that match TRBD2. The CDR3 runs 23 residues. From germline, CDR1 is SQVTM and CDR2 ANQGSEA. Unmatched junction bases numbered 27, after V lost 1 base and J lost 1 base. The CDR3 sequence is CSVEVPTQSGSTPPLWSYNEQFF. CDR3 bases: TGCAGCGTTGAAGTGCCCACCCAAAGCGGGAGTACCCCTCCCCTCTGGTCCTACAATGAGCAGTTCTTC.

This chain connects TRBV9 to TRBJ2-7; 7 nucleotides line up with TRBD1. The CDR3 totals 15 residues. With 4 bases clipped from V and 0 bases from J, the junction kept 7 bases outside the gene matches. Germline CDR1 SGDLS, CDR2 YYNGEE. Here the CDR3 reads CASSQGQSSSYEQYF. The CDR3 DNA follows: TGTGCCAGCAGCCAGGGACAGTCAAGCTCCTACGAGCAGTACTTC.

The chain recombines TRBV11-2 with TRBJ2-1, with 10 nucleotides matching TRBD2. The CDR3 contains 16 residues. Per the germline V gene, CDR1 is SGHAT and CDR2 is FQNNGV. The V gene end was trimmed by 6 bases and the J gene end by 6 bases; junction bases not matched to a gene: 11. CDR3 bases: TGTGCCAGCAGTCCCCCCAGCGGGAGGGCCGGCAATGAGCAGTTCTTC. Translating gives CASSPPSGRAGNEQFF.

Only one count was recorded for this clone. This sequence joins TRBV11-3 and TRBJ2-1; 9 bases are a match to TRBD2. Trimming at V came to 3 bases and at J to 8 bases, leaving 11 bases not matched to a gene. The CDR3 is 16 amino acids. CDR1 and CDR2 (germline): SGHNT, YENEEA. The CDR3 nucleotides read TGTGCCAGCAGCTTGGGTACGGGACTAGCCGTCGATGAGCAGTTCTTC. As protein: CASSLGTGLAVDEQFF. The complete variable domain, with remaining parts taken from reference TRBV11-3 and TRBJ2-1, reads EAGVVQSPRYKIIEKKQPVAFWCNPISGHNTLYWYLQNLGQGPELLIRYENEEAVDDSQLPKDRFSAERLKGVDSTLKIQPAELGDSAVYLCASSLGTGLAVDEQFFGPGTRLTVL.

The rearrangement uses TRBV23-1 and TRBJ2-7; D possibly corresponds to TRBD1 (6 bases). TRBV23-1 is noted as an ORF with a role that remains uncertain. V was cut by 4 bases and J by 2 bases, with 12 bases left in between. The length of the CDR3 is 14 residues. The CDR3 sequence: CASSRSDRAYEQYF. The CDR3 coding sequence is TGCGCCAGCAGTCGCTCGGACAGAGCCTACGAGCAGTACTTC.

This chain uses TRBV5-1 with TRBJ1-1; 7 bases fit TRBD1. Germline CDR1 is SGHRS and CDR2 is YFSETQ. V shed 4 bases, J shed 4 bases, and the junction held 7 bases outside the gene matches. This CDR3 has 14 residues. Here the CDR3 reads CASSEGQESTEAFF. CDR3 bases: TGCGCCAGCAGCGAAGGACAGGAGAGCACTGAAGCTTTCTTT.

The genes are TRBV2 and TRBJ2-3, with a weak D call TRBD1 (6 bases). Per germline, CDR1 SNHLY and CDR2 FYNNEI. V was clipped by 8 bases and J by 4 bases, with 10 bases between them. The CDR3 consists of 12 residues. The CDR3 region has the DNA TGTGCCAGCCGGGACATCTCAGATACGCAGTATTTT. It is translated as CASRDISDTQYF.

The rearrangement uses TRBV27 and TRBJ2-2; no firm D call. The CDR3 is 18 amino acids. V gave up 0 bases and J gave up 4 bases, with 18 bases separating them. Germline V gene sequence: CDR1 MNHEY, CDR2 SMNVEV (reference sequence). Here the CDR3 reads CASSLSSRLDMITGELFF. In DNA, the CDR3 is TGTGCCAGCAGTTTATCGTCCCGCCTTGACATGATCACCGGGGAGCTGTTTTTT.

This chain joins TRBV5-1 and TRBJ2-1; 9 nucleotides align to TRBD2. Germline V gene sequence: CDR1 SGHRS, CDR2 YFSETQ. V dropped 4 bases and J dropped 7; count of bases not matched to a gene: 12. The CDR3 contains 16 residues. The CDR3 loop is CASSNASGRGGNEQFF. The CDR3 region has the DNA TGCGCCAGCAGCAACGCTAGCGGGCGGGGGGGGAATGAGCAGTTCTTC.